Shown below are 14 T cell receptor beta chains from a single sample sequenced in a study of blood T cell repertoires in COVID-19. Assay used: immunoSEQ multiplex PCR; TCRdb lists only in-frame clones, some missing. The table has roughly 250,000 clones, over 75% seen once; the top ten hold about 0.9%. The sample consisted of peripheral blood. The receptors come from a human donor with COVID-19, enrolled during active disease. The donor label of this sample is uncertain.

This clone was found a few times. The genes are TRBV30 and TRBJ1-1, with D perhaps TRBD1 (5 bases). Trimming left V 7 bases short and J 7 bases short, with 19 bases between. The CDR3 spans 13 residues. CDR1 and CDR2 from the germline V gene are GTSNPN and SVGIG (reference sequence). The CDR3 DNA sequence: TGTGCCTCCTCCCGGGGGTCAGCCATTGAAGCTTTCTTT. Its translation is CASSRGSAIEAFF.

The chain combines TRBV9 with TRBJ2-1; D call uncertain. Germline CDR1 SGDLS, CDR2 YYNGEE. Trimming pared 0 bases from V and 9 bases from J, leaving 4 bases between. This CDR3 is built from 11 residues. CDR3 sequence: CASSVDGEQFF. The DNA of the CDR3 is TGTGCCAGCAGCGTAGACGGTGAGCAGTTCTTC.

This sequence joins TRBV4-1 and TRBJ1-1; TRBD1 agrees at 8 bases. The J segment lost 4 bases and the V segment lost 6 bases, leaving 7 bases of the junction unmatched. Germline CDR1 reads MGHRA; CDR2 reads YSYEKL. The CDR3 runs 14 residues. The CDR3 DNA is TGCGCCAGCAGAAACCTACAGGGGGGCACTGAAGCTTTCTTT. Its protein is CASRNLQGGTEAFF.

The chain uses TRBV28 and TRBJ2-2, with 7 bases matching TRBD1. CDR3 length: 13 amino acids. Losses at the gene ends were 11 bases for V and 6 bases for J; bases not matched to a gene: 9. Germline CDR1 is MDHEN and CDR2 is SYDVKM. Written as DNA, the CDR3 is TGTGCCGCCTCGACAGGGCTCGCCGGGGAGCTGTTTTTT. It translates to CAASTGLAGELFF.

The DNA for the CDR3 is TGTGCCAGCAGCCCCAGACTAGCGGGAGTGGCTGAGCAGTTCTTC. Translated: CASSPRLAGVAEQFF. The chain recombines TRBV14 with TRBJ2-1; 12 bases match TRBD2. The CDR3 spans 15 residues. Trimming removed 4 bases from V and 9 bases from J; junction bases left unmatched: 7. Germline loops: CDR1 SGHDN, CDR2 FVKESK.

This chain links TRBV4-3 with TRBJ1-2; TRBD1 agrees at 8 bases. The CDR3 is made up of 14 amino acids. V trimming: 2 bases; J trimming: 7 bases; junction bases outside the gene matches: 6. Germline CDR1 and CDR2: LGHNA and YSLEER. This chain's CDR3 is CASSQTQGAVGYTF. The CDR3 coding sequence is TGCGCCAGCAGCCAAACTCAGGGGGCTGTTGGCTACACCTTC.

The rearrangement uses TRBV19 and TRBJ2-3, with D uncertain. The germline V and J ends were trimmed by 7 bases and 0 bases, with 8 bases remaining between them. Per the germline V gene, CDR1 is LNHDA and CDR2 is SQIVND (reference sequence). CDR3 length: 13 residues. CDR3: CASKQQSTDTQYF. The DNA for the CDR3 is TGTGCCAGTAAACAGCAAAGCACAGATACGCAGTATTTT.

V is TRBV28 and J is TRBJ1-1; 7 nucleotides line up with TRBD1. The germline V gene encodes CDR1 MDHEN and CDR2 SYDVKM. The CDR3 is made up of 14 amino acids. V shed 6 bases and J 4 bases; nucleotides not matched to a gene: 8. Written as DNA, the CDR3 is TGTGCCAGCAGCCCTGGCGACAGGGCCACTGAAGCTTTCTTT. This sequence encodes CASSPGDRATEAFF.

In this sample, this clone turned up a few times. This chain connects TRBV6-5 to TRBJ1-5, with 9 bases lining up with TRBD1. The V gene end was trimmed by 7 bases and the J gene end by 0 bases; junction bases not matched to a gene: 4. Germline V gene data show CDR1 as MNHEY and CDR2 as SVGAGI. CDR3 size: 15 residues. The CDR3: CASTWTGDSNQPQHF. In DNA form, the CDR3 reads TGTGCCAGCACTTGGACAGGGGATAGCAATCAGCCCCAGCATTTT.

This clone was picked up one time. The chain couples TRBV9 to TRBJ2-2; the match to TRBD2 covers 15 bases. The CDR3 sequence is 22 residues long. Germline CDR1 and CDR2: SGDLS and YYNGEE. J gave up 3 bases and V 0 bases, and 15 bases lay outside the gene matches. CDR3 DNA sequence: TGTGCCAGCAGCGTAGGGTCTGGACTAGCGGGAGGGTCAGGGACCGACACCGGGGAGCTGTTTTTT. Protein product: CASSVGSGLAGGSGTDTGELFF.

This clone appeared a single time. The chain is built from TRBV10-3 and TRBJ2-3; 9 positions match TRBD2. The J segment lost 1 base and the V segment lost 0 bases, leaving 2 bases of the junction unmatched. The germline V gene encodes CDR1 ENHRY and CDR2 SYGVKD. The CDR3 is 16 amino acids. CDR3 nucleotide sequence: TGTGCCATCAGTGAGTCCTTAGCGGGGGGCACAGATACGCAGTATTTT. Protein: CAISESLAGGTDTQYF.

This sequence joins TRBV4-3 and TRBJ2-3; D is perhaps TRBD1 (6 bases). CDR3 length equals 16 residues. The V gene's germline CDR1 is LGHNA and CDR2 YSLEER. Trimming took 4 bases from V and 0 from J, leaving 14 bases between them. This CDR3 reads CASSPRTAASTDTQYF. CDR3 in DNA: TGCGCCAGCAGCCCGCGGACAGCTGCTAGCACAGATACGCAGTATTTT.

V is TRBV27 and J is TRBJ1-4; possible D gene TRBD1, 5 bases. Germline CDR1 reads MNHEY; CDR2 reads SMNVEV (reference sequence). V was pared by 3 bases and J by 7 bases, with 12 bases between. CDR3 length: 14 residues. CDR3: CASSFRGMGEKLFF. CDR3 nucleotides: TGTGCCAGCAGTTTCCGGGGGATGGGTGAAAAACTGTTTTTT.

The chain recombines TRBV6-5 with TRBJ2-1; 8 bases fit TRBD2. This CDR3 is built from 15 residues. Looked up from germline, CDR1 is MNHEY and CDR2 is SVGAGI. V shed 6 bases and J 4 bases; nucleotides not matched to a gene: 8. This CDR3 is CASRRAGELYNEQFF. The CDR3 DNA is TGTGCCAGCAGGAGAGCGGGGGAGCTTTACAATGAGCAGTTCTTC.